The sample holds many counts of the clone carrying this T cell receptor (beta chain). The antigen is undetermined. This CDR3 contains 18 residues. Unmatched junction bases numbered 13, after V lost 3 bases and J lost 4 bases. Diagnoses were made from clinical symptoms, serum measures (thyroxine and TRAb), thyroid ultrasound and orbital computed tomography. Blood sampling occurred at first hyperthyroidism diagnosis, ahead of any ophthalmopathy symptoms. The source of the sample is a study of T cells in Graves' hyperthyroidism and ophthalmopathy. Study-level results: Most thyroid clonotypes that were expanded above 0.001 also turned up in blood.

Amplified TCR beta CDR3 regions derived from RNA transcripts. Using the HTBI primer set, a first-round RT-PCR was run on the TCR CDR3. TCRdb processed the multiplex PCR reads anew with MiXCR; each CDR3 protein has one entry. The sample carries 250,000 to 300,000 distinct CDR3 sequences, about 15% recorded once. This TCR was sampled from a woman aged 45-60 years with Graves' hyperthyroidism that later progressed to Graves' ophthalmopathy. The sequenced sample was blood. The genes are TRBV12-3 or TRBV12-4 and TRBJ2-7, with TRBD2 matching 12 bases. CDR3: CASSLRGLAGRIRYEQYF. The CDR3 DNA is TGTGCCAGCAGTTTGAGGGGACTAGCGGGCCGCATACGATACGAGCAGTACTTC.